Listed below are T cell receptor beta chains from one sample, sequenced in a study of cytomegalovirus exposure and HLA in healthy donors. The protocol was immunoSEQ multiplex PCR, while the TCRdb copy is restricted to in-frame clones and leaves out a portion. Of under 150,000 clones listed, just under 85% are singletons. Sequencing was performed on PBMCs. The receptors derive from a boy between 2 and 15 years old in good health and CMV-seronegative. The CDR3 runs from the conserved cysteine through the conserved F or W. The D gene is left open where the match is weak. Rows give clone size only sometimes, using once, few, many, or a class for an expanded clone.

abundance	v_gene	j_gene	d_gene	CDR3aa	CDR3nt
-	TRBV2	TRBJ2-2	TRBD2	CASTVGGRASGELFF	TGTGCCAGCACCGTGGGAGGGAGGGCCTCCGGGGAGCTGTTTTTT
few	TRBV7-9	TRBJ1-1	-	CASSLPDWTEAFF	TGTGCCAGCAGCCTGCCCGACTGGACTGAAGCTTTCTTT
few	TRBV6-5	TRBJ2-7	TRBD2	CASSYSTSGSYEQYF	TGTGCCAGCAGTTACTCGACTAGCGGGTCCTACGAGCAGTACTTC
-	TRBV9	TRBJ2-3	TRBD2	CASSVEGASGTDTQYF	TGTGCCAGCAGCGTAGAGGGGGCTAGCGGGACGGATACGCAGTATTTT
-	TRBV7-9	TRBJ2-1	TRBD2	CASSLVPGLAGRSYNEQFF	TGTGCCAGCAGCTTAGTCCCAGGACTAGCGGGAAGGTCCTACAATGAGCAGTTCTTC
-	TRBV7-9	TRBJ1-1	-	CASSLGGPDTEAFF	TGTGCCAGCAGCTTAGGGGGCCCAGACACTGAAGCTTTCTTT
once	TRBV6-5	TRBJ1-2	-	CASSGGTSYGYTF	TGTGCCAGCAGTGGAGGGACCTCGTATGGCTACACCTTC
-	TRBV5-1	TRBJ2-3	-	CASSPRGEVTDTQYF	TGCGCCAGCAGCCCCAGGGGGGAGGTCACAGATACGCAGTATTTT
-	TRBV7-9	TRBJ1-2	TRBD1	CASGGQGITDYGYTF	TGTGCCAGCGGCGGACAGGGAATTACCGATTATGGCTACACCTTC
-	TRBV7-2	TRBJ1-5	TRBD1	CASSLRSTGGSNQPQHF	TGTGCCAGCAGCTTACGCTCGACAGGGGGAAGCAATCAGCCCCAGCATTTT
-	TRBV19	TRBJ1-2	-	CASSRTGYTF	TGTGCCAGTAGTAGGACAGGCTACACCTTC
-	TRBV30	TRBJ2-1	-	CAWSRVLNEQFF	TGTGCCTGGAGTAGAGTACTCAATGAGCAGTTCTTC
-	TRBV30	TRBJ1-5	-	CAWNNIGGAQHF	TGTGCCTGGAACAACATTGGGGGGGCCCAGCATTTT
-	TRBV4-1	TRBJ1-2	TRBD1	CASSPIQGNYGYTF	TGCGCCAGCAGCCCAATACAGGGGAACTATGGCTACACCTTC
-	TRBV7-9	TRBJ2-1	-	CASSVILNNEQFF	TGTGCCAGCAGCGTAATATTAAACAATGAGCAGTTCTTC
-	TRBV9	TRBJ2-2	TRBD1	CASSSYRGSGTGELFF	TGTGCCAGCAGCTCATACAGGGGTTCGGGGACCGGGGAGCTGTTTTTT
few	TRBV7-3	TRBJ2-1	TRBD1	CASSSPRGQGKYNEQFF	TGTGCCAGCAGCTCCCCGAGGGGACAGGGTAAGTACAATGAGCAGTTCTTC
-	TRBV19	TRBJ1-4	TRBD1	CASRPTGGFNEKLFF	TGTGCCAGTAGGCCAACAGGGGGCTTTAATGAAAAACTGTTTTTT
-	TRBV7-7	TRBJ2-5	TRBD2	CATTPSGVQETQYF	TGTGCTACCACCCCTAGCGGAGTTCAAGAGACCCAGTACTTC
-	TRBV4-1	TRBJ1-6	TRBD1	CASSQDPSTGRPLHF	TGCGCCAGCAGCCAAGACCCCTCGACAGGGAGGCCCCTCCACTTT
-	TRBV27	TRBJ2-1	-	CASSSAGLAFDYEQFF	TGTGCCAGCAGTTCGGCGGGGCTAGCGTTTGATTATGAGCAGTTCTTC
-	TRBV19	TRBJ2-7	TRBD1	CASSATGVPYEQYF	TGTGCCAGTAGTGCGACAGGGGTTCCCTACGAGCAGTACTTC
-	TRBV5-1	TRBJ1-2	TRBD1	CASGPAGTGGHGYTF	TGCGCCAGCGGACCTGCCGGGACAGGGGGTCATGGCTACACCTTC
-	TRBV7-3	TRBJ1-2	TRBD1	CASSSTGEGGYTF	TGTGCCAGCAGCTCGACAGGGGAGGGCGGCTACACCTTC
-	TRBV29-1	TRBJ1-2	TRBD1	CSVGGQGASYGYTF	TGCAGCGTTGGGGGACAGGGGGCTAGCTATGGCTACACCTTC
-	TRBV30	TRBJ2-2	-	CAWTSLVAAGELFF	TGTGCCTGGACCTCTCTAGTAGCCGCCGGGGAGCTGTTTTTT
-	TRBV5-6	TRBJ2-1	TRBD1	CASSPARGQGAHNEQFF	TGTGCCAGCAGCCCCGCCCGCGGACAGGGGGCCCACAATGAGCAGTTCTTC
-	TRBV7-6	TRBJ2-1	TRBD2	CASSLGTSGTVEQFF	TGTGCCAGCAGCTTAGGGACTAGCGGGACTGTAGAGCAGTTCTTC
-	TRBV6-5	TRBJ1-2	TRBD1	CASSYLGTGPGHGYTF	TGTGCCAGCAGTTACCTCGGGACAGGGCCGGGCCATGGCTACACCTTC
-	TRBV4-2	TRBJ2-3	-	CASSQDDGNADTQYF	TGTGCCAGCAGCCAAGATGACGGGAACGCAGATACGCAGTATTTT
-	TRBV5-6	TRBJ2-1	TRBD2	CASSQRGGSYNEQFF	TGTGCCAGCAGCCAGCGGGGGGGCTCCTACAATGAGCAGTTCTTC
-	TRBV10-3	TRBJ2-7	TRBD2	CAIGAPGGSVYEQYF	TGTGCCATCGGGGCCCCGGGGGGGTCGGTCTACGAGCAGTACTTC
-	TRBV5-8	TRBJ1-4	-	CASSLPLLGEKLFF	TGTGCCAGCAGCTTGCCCCTTCTAGGTGAAAAACTGTTTTTT
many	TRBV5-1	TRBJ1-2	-	CASSLNNNYGYTF	TGCGCCAGCAGCTTAAACAATAACTATGGCTACACCTTC
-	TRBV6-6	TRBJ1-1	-	CASSYIQANTEAFF	TGTGCCAGCAGTTATATCCAGGCCAACACTGAAGCTTTCTTT
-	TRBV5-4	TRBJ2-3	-	CASSGGGRGSTDTQYF	TGTGCCAGCAGCGGGGGTGGGCGGGGAAGCACAGATACGCAGTATTTT
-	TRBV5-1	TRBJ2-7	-	CASSLTGAPYEQYF	TGCGCCAGCAGCTTGACTGGGGCCCCCTACGAGCAGTACTTC
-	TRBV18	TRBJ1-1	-	CASSQADGSEAFF	TGTGCCAGCTCACAAGCCGACGGGAGTGAAGCTTTCTTT
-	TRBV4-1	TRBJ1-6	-	CASSHTGFIFYNSPLHF	TGCGCCAGCAGCCATACAGGGTTTATTTTCTATAATTCACCCCTCCACTTT
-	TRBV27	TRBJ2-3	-	CASSLLSGLDTDTQYF	TGTGCCAGCAGCCTTCTATCGGGGTTGGATACAGATACGCAGTATTTT
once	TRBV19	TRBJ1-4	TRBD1	CASIGTGQGEKLFF	TGTGCCAGTATCGGGACAGGGCAAGGAGAAAAACTGTTTTTT
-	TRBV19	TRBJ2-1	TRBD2	CASGRESDEQFF	TGTGCCAGTGGGCGGGAGTCGGATGAGCAGTTCTTC
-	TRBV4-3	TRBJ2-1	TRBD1	CASSQDMQGAIPNEQFF	TGCGCCAGCAGCCAAGATATGCAGGGGGCTATTCCTAATGAGCAGTTCTTC
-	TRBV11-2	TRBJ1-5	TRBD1	CASSPGDRGFQPQHF	TGTGCCAGCAGCCCTGGGGACAGGGGGTTTCAGCCCCAGCATTTT
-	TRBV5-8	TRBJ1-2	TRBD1	CASSIWDRPNYGYTF	TGTGCCAGCAGCATATGGGACAGGCCCAACTATGGCTACACCTTC
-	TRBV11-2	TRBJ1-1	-	CASESRVMNTEAFF	TGTGCCAGCGAATCACGGGTGATGAACACTGAAGCTTTCTTT
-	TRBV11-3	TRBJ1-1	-	CASSLQGLMNTEAFF	TGTGCCAGCAGCTTACAGGGTCTCATGAACACTGAAGCTTTCTTT
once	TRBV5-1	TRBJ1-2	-	CASSTGDNYGYTF	TGCGCCAGCAGTACGGGAGACAACTATGGCTACACCTTC
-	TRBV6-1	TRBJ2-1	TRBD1	CASSEGTAKYNEQFF	TGTGCCAGCAGTGAGGGGACAGCTAAATACAATGAGCAGTTCTTC
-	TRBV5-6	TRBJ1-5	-	CASSLTGLGNQPQHF	TGTGCCAGCAGCTTGACGGGGTTAGGCAATCAGCCCCAGCATTTT
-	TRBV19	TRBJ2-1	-	CASSIRKGSYNEQFF	TGTGCCAGTAGTATCCGGAAAGGGAGCTACAATGAGCAGTTCTTC